Shown below are 30 T cell receptor beta chains from a single sample sequenced in a study of CD8+CD57+ T cells in acquired aplastic anemia. Investigators profiled TCR beta VDJ and CDR3 from genomic DNA template. One entry per CDR3 protein results from TCRdb running MiXCR on the reads. The sample includes 220,000 or so distinct CDR3 sequences, 60% to 80% seen only once; the top ten take around 50%. Sequencing was done on patients that had shown CD8+CD57+ cell expansion by flow cytometry. Sequenced sample: sorted CD4+, CD8+, or CD8+CD57+ T cells (not recorded which) from PBMCs. The source of these receptors is a human donor with aplastic anemia.

V is TRBV19 and J is TRBJ2-1; D gene unclear. The CDR3 is 13 residues long. With 6 bases removed from V and 7 bases from J, the gap between germline ends came to 13 bases. Germline V gene lookup returns CDR1 LNHDA and CDR2 SQIVND (reference sequence). Here the CDR3 reads CASRLDGSNEQFF. The CDR3 region has the DNA TGTGCCAGTAGACTCGACGGATCGAATGAGCAGTTCTTC.

V usage is TRBV2 and J usage is TRBJ1-6; D remains ambiguous. V was shortened by 4 bases and J by 4 bases, with 14 bases between the two germline ends. This CDR3 contains 16 residues. Germline CDR1 SNHLY, CDR2 FYNNEI. CDR3 sequence (DNA): TGTGCCAGCAGTGCTGACCACACCTCTTATAATTCACCCCTCCACTTT. Protein: CASSADHTSYNSPLHF.

This clonotype was recorded only once. This rearrangement joins TRBV19 to TRBJ2-7; 9 bases match TRBD1. The CDR3 totals 15 residues. The germline V gene encodes CDR1 LNHDA and CDR2 SQIVND (reference sequence). After removal of 5 bases from V and 5 bases from J, the junction contained 10 bases not matched to a gene. Here the CDR3 DNA reads TGTGCCAGTAGTTCCCCGGGACAGGGTCGCGACGAGCAGTACTTC. Protein sequence: CASSSPGQGRDEQYF.

V usage is TRBV5-8 and J usage is TRBJ2-7; 7 bases fit TRBD1. Germline lookup yields CDR1 SGHTS and CDR2 YDEGEE. V shed 5 bases, J shed 6 bases, and the junction held 2 bases outside the gene matches. The CDR3 is 11 amino acids. CDR3 in DNA: TGTGCCAGCAGGACAGGGCCCGAGCAGTACTTC. Its translation: CASRTGPEQYF.

This clonotype has just a few counts. This rearrangement joins TRBV11-1 to TRBJ2-3, with D perhaps TRBD2 (6 bases). Germline CDR1 reads SGHAT; CDR2 reads FQDESV (reference sequence). CDR3 length equals 13 residues. The ends were cut back, 3 bases at V and 7 bases at J, with 11 bases in the middle. CDR3 nucleotides: TGTGCCAGCAGCTTGTGGGGGGACCATACGCAGTATTTT. Its protein product is CASSLWGDHTQYF.

The chain links TRBV10-3 to TRBJ2-5, with D tentatively TRBD2 (5 bases). Germline assignment: CDR1 ENHRY and CDR2 SYGVKD. The V end was cut by 2 bases, the J end by 5 bases, with 15 bases between. The CDR3 contains 15 residues. As DNA, the CDR3 is TGTGCCATCAGTGAGCCCGACCAGGCGGGTGAGACCCAGTACTTC. Protein product: CAISEPDQAGETQYF.

Notes on this clonotype: The junction departs from the called germline gene at one end, perhaps through a read error. The chain has TRBV10-3 and TRBJ1-1, with D perhaps TRBD1 (6 bases). CDR3 length: 13 residues. Germline V gene lookup returns CDR1 ENHRY and CDR2 SYGVKD. The CDR3 nucleotides read TGTGCCGTCAGGGACAACATGAACACTGAAGCTTTCTTT. This encodes CAVRDNMNTEAFF.

The V and J genes are TRBV11-2 and TRBJ2-5; the D is unclear. Germline-derived CDR1 and CDR2 are SGHAT and FQNNGV. The CDR3 runs 14 residues. Trimming removed 5 bases from V and 1 base from J, with 11 bases in between. The CDR3 spells CASSKPPLQETQYF. The CDR3 DNA reads TGTGCCAGCAGCAAACCGCCACTCCAAGAGACCCAGTACTTC.

The CDR3 loop reads CASSVGTSPSTDTQYF. CDR3 sequence (DNA): TGTGCCAGCAGCGTTGGGACCAGTCCAAGCACAGATACGCAGTATTTT. This chain links TRBV7-2 with TRBJ2-3, with D perhaps given as TRBD1 or TRBD2 (5 bases each). CDR1 SGHTA and CDR2 FQGNSA come from the germline V gene. This CDR3 is 16 amino acids long. V was trimmed by 5 bases and J by 0 bases, leaving 15 bases between them.

The genes are TRBV20-1 and TRBJ1-1; the D gene is possibly TRBD1 (5 bases). CDR3 length: 13 amino acids. Germline CDR1 DFQATT, CDR2 SNEGSKA (reference sequence). The germline V and J ends were trimmed by 2 bases and 5 bases, with 12 bases remaining between them. CDR3 loop: CSARIHEGTEAFF. The DNA of the CDR3 is TGCAGTGCTAGAATCCACGAGGGGACTGAAGCTTTCTTT.

CDR3 in DNA: TGTGCCAGCAGCTTAGCGGGGACCTACGAGCAGTACTTC. Amino acid sequence: CASSLAGTYEQYF. The gene calls are TRBV7-8 and TRBJ2-7; the D is unclear. Germline CDR1 SGHVS, CDR2 FQNEAQ. With 0 bases removed from V and 2 bases from J, the gap between germline ends came to 5 bases. The CDR3 extends over 13 amino acids.

The rearrangement joins TRBV4-1 to TRBJ1-2, with 9 nucleotides matching TRBD1. V was pared by 2 bases and J by 4 bases, with 5 bases of the junction left unmatched. The CDR3 consists of 15 residues. Germline V lookup: CDR1 MGHRA, CDR2 YSYEKL. The DNA for the CDR3 is TGCGCCAGCAGCCAAACAGAGGACAGGGGCTATGGCTACACCTTC. Protein product: CASSQTEDRGYGYTF.

This clonotype was detected ten times or more. This chain connects TRBV7-9 to TRBJ1-2, with D maybe TRBD1 (5 bases). Per germline, CDR1 SEHNR and CDR2 FQNEAQ (reference sequence). This CDR3 has 15 amino acids. The V and J ends lost 5 bases and 0 bases respectively, with 13 bases between them. The chain's CDR3 is CASSKVGGTNYGYTF. CDR3 sequence (DNA): TGTGCCAGCAGCAAGGTGGGGGGGACTAACTATGGCTACACCTTC.

A few counts support this clonotype. The genes are TRBV27 and TRBJ2-2, with D unclear. The germline V gene has CDR1 MNHEY and CDR2 SMNVEV (reference sequence). The CDR3 covers 16 residues. Deletions cut 5 bases from V and 0 bases from J, with 13 bases between. Here the CDR3 DNA reads TGTGCCAGCAGTCCCAGCGAAGGGCCGAACACCGGGGAGCTGTTTTTT. This sequence encodes CASSPSEGPNTGELFF.

V usage is TRBV24-1 and J usage is TRBJ2-7; D unclear. Germline V lookup: CDR1 KGHDR, CDR2 SFDVKD. CDR3 size: 15 residues. Trimming removed 6 bases at V and 0 bases at J, with 14 bases between. This chain's CDR3 is CATSRRDSSSYEQYF. The CDR3 DNA sequence: TGTGCCACCAGTCGCAGAGATTCCAGCTCCTACGAGCAGTACTTC.

Concerning this clonotype itself: Since the CDR3 does not end with the conserved phenylalanine or tryptophan, this likely comes from a read error. The V gene is TRBV7-9, the J gene TRBJ2-5; 7 bases agree with TRBD2. Germline V gene sequence: CDR1 SEHNR, CDR2 FQNEAQ (reference sequence). V shed 5 bases, J shed 7 bases, and the junction held 13 bases outside the gene matches. The CDR3 is 15 amino acids. CDR3 coding DNA: TGTGCCAGCAGCCCCTCCCTTCGCTGGGAGGGGACCCAGTACCTC. Protein sequence: CASSPSLRWEGTQYL.

This clonotype was seen only once. The chain combines TRBV5-1 with TRBJ2-1; 7 bases map to TRBD2. Germline V gene lookup returns CDR1 SGHRS and CDR2 YFSETQ. CDR3 length: 15 residues. Trimming took 0 bases from V and 4 from J; bases not matched to a gene: 4. CDR3 region: CASSLVAGGYNEQFF. The CDR3 nucleotides are TGCGCCAGCAGCTTGGTAGCGGGTGGATACAATGAGCAGTTCTTC.

J is TRBJ2-7 and V is TRBV20-1, with D perhaps matching TRBD1 (6 bases). CDR1 and CDR2 (germline): DFQATT, SNEGSKA (reference sequence). The CDR3 length is 14 residues. V was cut by 3 bases and J by 5 bases, with 17 bases left in between. The CDR3 region is CSARVRDNPNEQYF. The DNA of the CDR3 is TGCAGTGCTAGGGTCAGGGACAACCCTAACGAGCAGTACTTC.

The J gene is TRBJ2-1, the V gene TRBV29-1; 11 nucleotides match TRBD2. V shed 5 bases, J shed 6 bases, and the junction held 15 bases outside the gene matches. There are 17 residues in the CDR3. In germline, CDR1 is SQVTM, CDR2 ANQGSEA. CDR3 bases: TGCAGCGTTCGTGGGGCAACTAGCGGGAGTTTGGGCAATGAGCAGTTCTTC. Amino acids: CSVRGATSGSLGNEQFF.

This sequence joins TRBV2 and TRBJ1-4, with a weak D call TRBD1 (5 bases). Germline CDR1 and CDR2: SNHLY and FYNNEI. Trimming removed 7 bases at V and 7 bases at J, with 13 bases between. This CDR3 has 13 residues. The CDR3 region is CASNGGIGEKLFF. The DNA of the CDR3 is TGTGCCAGCAACGGGGGAATCGGTGAAAAACTGTTTTTT.

This clonotype was seen a single time. The chain uses TRBV18 and TRBJ1-6; 7 positions agree with TRBD1. The CDR3 consists of 16 residues. The J segment lost 7 bases and the V segment lost 3 bases, leaving 9 bases of the junction unmatched. Germline CDR1 and CDR2: KGHSH and LQKENI. The CDR3 here is CASSPAPGTANSPLHF. CDR3 DNA sequence: TGTGCCAGCTCACCGGCGCCCGGGACAGCCAATTCACCCCTCCACTTT.

The chain joins TRBV7-9 to TRBJ2-1; no clear D gene. The CDR3 runs to 13 residues. V lost 5 bases and J lost 13, with 18 bases in between. The germline V gene encodes CDR1 SEHNR and CDR2 FQNEAQ (reference sequence). CDR3 nucleotides: TGTGCCAGCAGCCAGAGCCCGTTAAACTATCAGTTCTTC. Residues: CASSQSPLNYQFF.

The chain employs TRBV15 and TRBJ1-1; no clear D. CDR1 LNHNV and CDR2 YYDKDF come from the germline V gene (reference sequence). The CDR3 length is 16 residues. V was clipped by 5 bases and J by 0 bases, with 16 bases between them. The chain's CDR3 is CATSHSAWDLNTEAFF. DNA for the CDR3: TGTGCCACCAGCCATAGCGCTTGGGATTTGAACACTGAAGCTTTCTTT.

The chain is built from TRBV19 and TRBJ1-3; possibly TRBD1 for D (5 bases). Germline V gene data show CDR1 as LNHDA and CDR2 as SQIVND (reference sequence). The CDR3 is 15 residues long. Between the trimmed V and J ends, which lost 4 bases and 1 base, there was a span of 11 bases. CDR3 DNA: TGTGCCAGTAGTACCAGACAGACTTCTGGAAACACCATATATTTT. It translates to CASSTRQTSGNTIYF.

The rearrangement uses TRBV2 and TRBJ2-2; maybe TRBD1 (5 bases). This CDR3 region has 15 residues. Germline V gives CDR1 SNHLY, CDR2 FYNNEI. The V end lost 6 bases, the J end lost 4 bases, and 15 bases lay between the germline ends. The CDR3 protein is CASRATYGATGELFF. DNA for the CDR3: TGTGCCAGCAGAGCGACCTATGGGGCCACCGGGGAGCTGTTTTTT.

This clonotype was counted many times. This chain connects TRBV6-6 to TRBJ1-5; D call uncertain. The CDR3 has 15 amino acids. V gave up 6 bases and J gave up 1 base, with 13 bases separating them. From germline, CDR1 is MNHNY and CDR2 SVGAGI (reference sequence). The CDR3 sequence is CASRKQGSSNQPQHF. CDR3 nucleotides: TGTGCCAGCAGAAAACAAGGGTCCAGCAATCAGCCCCAGCATTTT.

This clonotype was observed a handful of times. The gene calls are TRBV10-3 and TRBJ1-2; D is perhaps TRBD1 (6 bases). The CDR3 spans 13 residues. Per germline, CDR1 ENHRY and CDR2 SYGVKD. V was shortened by 3 bases and J by 7 bases, with 12 bases between the two germline ends. Here the CDR3 DNA reads TGTGCCATCAGTGATGGGGGCTTAGGTGGCTACACCTTC. This sequence encodes CAISDGGLGGYTF.

V and J are TRBV9 and TRBJ2-7, with 9 bases identical to TRBD2. CDR3 size: 15 residues. Germline CDR1 is SGDLS and CDR2 is YYNGEE. J lost 2 bases, V lost 2 bases, and 5 bases had no gene match. CDR3 region: CASSVSGTSPYEQYF. The CDR3 DNA sequence: TGTGCCAGCAGCGTGTCCGGGACTAGCCCCTACGAGCAGTACTTC.

This chain links TRBV20-1 with TRBJ1-2; 8 positions match TRBD1. The germline V gene encodes CDR1 DFQATT and CDR2 SNEGSKA (reference sequence). Losses at the gene ends were 0 bases for V and 4 bases for J; bases not matched to a gene: 7. The CDR3 length is 15 residues. The CDR3 DNA follows: TGCAGTGCTAGAGATCCGGCAGGGGGCGTCTATGGCTACACCTTC. This gives the protein CSARDPAGGVYGYTF.

V gene TRBV24-1 combines with J gene TRBJ2-3; 8 bases fit TRBD1. The V gene end was trimmed by 4 bases and the J gene end by 3 bases; junction bases not matched to a gene: 8. The CDR3 covers 16 residues. Per the germline V gene, CDR1 is KGHDR and CDR2 is SFDVKD. The CDR3: CATSEPFGTGTDTQYF. DNA of the CDR3: TGTGCCACCAGTGAACCGTTCGGGACAGGTACAGATACGCAGTATTTT.